The 10 T cell receptor beta chains presented below share a single source sample, sequenced in a study of T cell responses to AZD1222 COVID-19 vaccine. Some clones are missing from TCRdb's copy, which holds only in-frame ones; the method was immunoSEQ multiplex PCR. The sample records some 110,000 clones, around 84% being singletons. Source: peripheral blood, taken 28 days after the second AZD1222 dose. The source is an adult who received the AZD1222 COVID-19 vaccine.

The chain couples TRBV19 to TRBJ1-5; tentatively, D is TRBD1 (5 bases). V shed 6 bases and J shed 13 bases, with 19 bases lying between them. CDR1 and CDR2 from the germline V gene are LNHDA and SQIVND (reference sequence). This CDR3 is 13 amino acids long. CDR3 nucleotide sequence: TGTGCCAGTAGCCAAGGGAAACAGGTCTCTCAGCATTTT. As protein: CASSQGKQVSQHF.

This clone was seen just once. V usage is TRBV7-2 and J usage is TRBJ2-7, with TRBD1 as a possible D gene (6 bases). The CDR3 is 16 residues long. Germline lookup yields CDR1 SGHTA and CDR2 FQGNSA. The V end lost 5 bases, the J end lost 4 bases, and 21 bases lay between the germline ends. CDR3 bases: TGTGCCAGCAGCCACCCCAGGGGCCGGAGCCTATACGAGCAGTACTTC. Encoded protein: CASSHPRGRSLYEQYF.

V is TRBV3-1 (or the pseudogene TRBV3-2) and J is TRBJ2-3; 15 bases map to TRBD2. The J segment lost 2 bases and the V segment lost 2 bases, leaving 11 bases of the junction unmatched. This CDR3 is 20 amino acids long. Germline V gene lookup returns CDR1 LGHDT and CDR2 YNNKEL (reference sequence). The CDR3 reads CASSQPPGLAGGSHTDTQYF. DNA for the CDR3: TGTGCCAGCAGCCAACCCCCGGGACTAGCGGGGGGATCCCACACAGATACGCAGTATTTT.

This clone was detected a few times. This chain connects TRBV29-1 to TRBJ2-1; 7 bases map to TRBD1. The germline CDR1 and CDR2 sequences are SQVTM and ANQGSEA. The CDR3 length is 14 residues. V trimming: 4 bases; J trimming: 4 bases; junction bases outside the gene matches: 7. The CDR3 DNA follows: TGCAGCGTTGTGGGGACAGTTAAGTACAATGAGCAGTTCTTC. The encoded protein is CSVVGTVKYNEQFF.

The rearrangement joins TRBV7-2 to TRBJ2-5; 10 positions match TRBD2. CDR3 length: 16 residues. V lost 5 bases and J lost 5; bases outside the gene matches: 11. Germline CDR1 and CDR2: SGHTA and FQGNSA. The CDR3 reads CASSPPSGGLGETQYF. In DNA form, the CDR3 reads TGTGCCAGCAGCCCTCCTAGCGGGGGTTTAGGGGAGACCCAGTACTTC.

The chain combines TRBV19 with TRBJ2-2; D may be TRBD2 (5 bases). The CDR3 is made up of 16 amino acids. Trimming stripped 5 bases from V and 1 base from J, with 14 bases between. Germline V gives CDR1 LNHDA, CDR2 SQIVND (reference sequence). CDR3 in amino acids: CASSPTWEMNTGELFF. The CDR3 DNA sequence: TGTGCCAGTAGTCCCACCTGGGAGATGAACACCGGGGAGCTGTTTTTT.

The chain joins TRBV9 to TRBJ2-1; 9 bases align to TRBD2. V shed 1 base and J 1 base; nucleotides not matched to a gene: 0. The CDR3 has 15 amino acids. Germline assignment: CDR1 SGDLS and CDR2 YYNGEE. The DNA of the CDR3 is TGTGCCAGCAGCGTAAGCGGGGGGTCCTACAATGAGCAGTTCTTC. Amino acids: CASSVSGGSYNEQFF.

The chain has TRBV6-5 and TRBJ2-1; 8 bases are shared with TRBD2. The V gene's germline CDR1 is MNHEY and CDR2 SVGAGI. Losses at the gene ends were 5 bases for V and 14 bases for J; bases not matched to a gene: 14. CDR3 length: 14 amino acids. The CDR3 bases are TGTGCCAGCAGTCCTAACGGGGGGAGCGGGAGTAAGTTCTTC. This encodes CASSPNGGSGSKFF.

The J gene is TRBJ1-2, the V gene TRBV9, with 11 bases matching TRBD1. Losses at the gene ends were 2 bases for V and 8 bases for J; bases not matched to a gene: 5. In germline, CDR1 is SGDLS, CDR2 YYNGEE. CDR3 length equals 14 residues. This CDR3 is CASSVGQGAGGYTF. CDR3 coding DNA: TGTGCCAGCAGCGTCGGACAGGGGGCCGGAGGCTACACCTTC.

This clone has just a few counts. The chain joins TRBV12-3 or TRBV12-4 to TRBJ1-6; D is undetermined. This CDR3 comprises 12 residues. V was trimmed by 4 bases and J by 9 bases, leaving 7 bases between them. The CDR3 DNA sequence: TGTGCCAGCAGTTCCGGTGGTTCACCCCTCCACTTT. It yields the protein CASSSGGSPLHF.